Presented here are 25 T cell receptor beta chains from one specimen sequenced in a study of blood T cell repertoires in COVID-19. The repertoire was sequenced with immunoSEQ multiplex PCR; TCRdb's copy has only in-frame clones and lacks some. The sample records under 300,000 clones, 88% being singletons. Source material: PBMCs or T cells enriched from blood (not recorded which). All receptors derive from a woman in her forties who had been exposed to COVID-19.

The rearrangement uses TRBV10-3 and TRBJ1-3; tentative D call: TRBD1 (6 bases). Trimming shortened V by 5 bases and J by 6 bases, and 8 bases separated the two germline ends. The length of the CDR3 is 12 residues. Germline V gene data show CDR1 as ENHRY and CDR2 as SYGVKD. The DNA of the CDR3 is TGTGCCATCAGTAGACAGGAAAACACCATATATTTT. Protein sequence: CAISRQENTIYF.

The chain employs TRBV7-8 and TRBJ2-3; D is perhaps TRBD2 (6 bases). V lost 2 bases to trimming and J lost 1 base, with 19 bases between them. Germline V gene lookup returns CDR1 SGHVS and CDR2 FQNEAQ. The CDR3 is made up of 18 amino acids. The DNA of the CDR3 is TGTGCCAGCAGCTTAAACCTTGTTTCGGCTAGCGGCACAGATACGCAGTATTTT. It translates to CASSLNLVSASGTDTQYF.

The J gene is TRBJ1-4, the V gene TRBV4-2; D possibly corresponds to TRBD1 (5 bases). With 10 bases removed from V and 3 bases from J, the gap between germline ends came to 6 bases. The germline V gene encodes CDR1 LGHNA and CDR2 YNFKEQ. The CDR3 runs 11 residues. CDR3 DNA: TGTGCCAAGACAGCTAATGAAAAACTGTTTTTT. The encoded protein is CAKTANEKLFF.

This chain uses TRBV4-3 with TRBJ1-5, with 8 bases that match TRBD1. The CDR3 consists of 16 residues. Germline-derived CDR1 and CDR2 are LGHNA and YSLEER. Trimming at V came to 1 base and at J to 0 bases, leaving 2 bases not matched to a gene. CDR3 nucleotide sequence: TGCGCCAGCAGCCAAGGGACAGGGAATAGCAATCAGCCCCAGCATTTT. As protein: CASSQGTGNSNQPQHF.

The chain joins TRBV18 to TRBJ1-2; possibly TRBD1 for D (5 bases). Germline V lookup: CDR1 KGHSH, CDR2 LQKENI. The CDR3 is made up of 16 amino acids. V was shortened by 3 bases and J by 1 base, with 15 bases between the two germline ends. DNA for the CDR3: TGTGCCAGCTCACCCCTCGGGGGACGAAATAACTATGGCTACACCTTC. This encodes CASSPLGGRNNYGYTF.

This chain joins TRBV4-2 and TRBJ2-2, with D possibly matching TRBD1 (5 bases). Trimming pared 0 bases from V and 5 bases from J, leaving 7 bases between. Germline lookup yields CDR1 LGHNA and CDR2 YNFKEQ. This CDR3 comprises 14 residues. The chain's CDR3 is CASSQEGATGELFF. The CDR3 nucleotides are TGTGCCAGCAGCCAAGAAGGGGCGACCGGGGAGCTGTTTTTT.

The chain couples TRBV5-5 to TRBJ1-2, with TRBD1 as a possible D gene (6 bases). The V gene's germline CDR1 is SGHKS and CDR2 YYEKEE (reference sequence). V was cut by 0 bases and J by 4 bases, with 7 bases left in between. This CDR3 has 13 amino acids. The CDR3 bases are TGTGCCAGCAGCTTGGGGACAGCCTATGGCTACACCTTC. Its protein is CASSLGTAYGYTF.

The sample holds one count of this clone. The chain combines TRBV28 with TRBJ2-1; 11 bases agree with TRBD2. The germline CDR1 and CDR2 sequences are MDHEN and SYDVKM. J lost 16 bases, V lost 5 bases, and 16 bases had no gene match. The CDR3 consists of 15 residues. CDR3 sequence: CASSKLVLAGGAGFF. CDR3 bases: TGTGCCAGCAGTAAATTAGTTCTAGCGGGAGGTGCTGGATTCTTC.

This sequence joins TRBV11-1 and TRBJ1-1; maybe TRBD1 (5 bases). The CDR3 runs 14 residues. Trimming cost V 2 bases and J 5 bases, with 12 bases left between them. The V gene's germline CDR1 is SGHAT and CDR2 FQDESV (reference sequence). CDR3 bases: TGTGCCAGCAGCTTAAGAAGGGGCACGACTGAAGCTTTCTTT. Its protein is CASSLRRGTTEAFF.

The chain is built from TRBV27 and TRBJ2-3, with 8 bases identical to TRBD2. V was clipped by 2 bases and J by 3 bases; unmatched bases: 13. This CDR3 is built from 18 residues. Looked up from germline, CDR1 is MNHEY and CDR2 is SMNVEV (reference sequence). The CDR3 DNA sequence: TGTGCCAGCAGTTTAATTCTTACGGGAGGGCCCTGGACAGATACGCAGTATTTT. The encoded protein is CASSLILTGGPWTDTQYF.

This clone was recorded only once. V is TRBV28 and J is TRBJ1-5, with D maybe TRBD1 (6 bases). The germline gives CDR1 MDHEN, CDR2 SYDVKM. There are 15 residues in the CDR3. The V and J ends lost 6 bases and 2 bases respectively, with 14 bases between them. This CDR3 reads CASSPRGAGNQPQHF. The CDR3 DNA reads TGTGCCAGCAGCCCCCGGGGGGCGGGCAATCAGCCCCAGCATTTT.

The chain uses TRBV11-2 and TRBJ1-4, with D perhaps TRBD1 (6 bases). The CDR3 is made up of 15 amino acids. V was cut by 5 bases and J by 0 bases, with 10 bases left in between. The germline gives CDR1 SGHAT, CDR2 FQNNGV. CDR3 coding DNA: TGTGCCAGCAGCCGCCAGGGGTCAACTAATGAAAAACTGTTTTTT. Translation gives CASSRQGSTNEKLFF.

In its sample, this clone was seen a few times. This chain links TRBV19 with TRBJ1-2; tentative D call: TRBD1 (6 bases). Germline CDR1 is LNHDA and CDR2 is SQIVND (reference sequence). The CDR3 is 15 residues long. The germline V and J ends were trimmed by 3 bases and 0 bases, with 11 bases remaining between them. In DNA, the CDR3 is TGTGCCAGTAGTATGTCGACAGGATCTAACTATGGCTACACCTTC. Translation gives CASSMSTGSNYGYTF.

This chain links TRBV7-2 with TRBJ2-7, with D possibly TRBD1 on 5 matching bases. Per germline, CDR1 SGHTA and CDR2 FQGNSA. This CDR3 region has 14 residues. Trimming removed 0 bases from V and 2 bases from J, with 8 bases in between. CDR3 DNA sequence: TGTGCCAGCAGCTTAGCGCAGGGAACCTACGAGCAGTACTTC. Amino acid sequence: CASSLAQGTYEQYF.

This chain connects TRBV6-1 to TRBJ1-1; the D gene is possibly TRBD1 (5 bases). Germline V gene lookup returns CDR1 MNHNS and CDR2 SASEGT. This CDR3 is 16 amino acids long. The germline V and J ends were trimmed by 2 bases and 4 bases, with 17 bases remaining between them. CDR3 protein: CASSEYFQGFVTEAFF. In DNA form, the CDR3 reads TGTGCCAGCAGTGAATATTTCCAGGGTTTCGTCACTGAAGCTTTCTTT.

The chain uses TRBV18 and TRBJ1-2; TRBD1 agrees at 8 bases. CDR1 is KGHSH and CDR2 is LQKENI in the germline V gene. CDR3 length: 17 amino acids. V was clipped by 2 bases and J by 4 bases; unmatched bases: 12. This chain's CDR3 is CASSPDLGTGFGYGYTF. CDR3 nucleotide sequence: TGTGCCAGCTCACCAGATCTCGGGACAGGCTTCGGCTATGGCTACACCTTC.

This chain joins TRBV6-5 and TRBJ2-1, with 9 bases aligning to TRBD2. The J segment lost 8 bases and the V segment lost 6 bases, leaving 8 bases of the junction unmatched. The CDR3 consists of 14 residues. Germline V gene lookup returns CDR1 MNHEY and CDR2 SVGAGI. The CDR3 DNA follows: TGTGCCAGCAGACCCGGGACTAGCATCCATGAGCAGTTCTTC. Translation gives CASRPGTSIHEQFF.

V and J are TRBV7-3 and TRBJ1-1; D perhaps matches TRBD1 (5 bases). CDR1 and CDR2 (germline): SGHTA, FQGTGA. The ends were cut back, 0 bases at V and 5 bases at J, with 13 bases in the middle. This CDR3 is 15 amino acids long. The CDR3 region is CASSLTPGVVTEAFF. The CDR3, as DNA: TGTGCCAGCAGCTTAACGCCGGGGGTCGTAACTGAAGCTTTCTTT.

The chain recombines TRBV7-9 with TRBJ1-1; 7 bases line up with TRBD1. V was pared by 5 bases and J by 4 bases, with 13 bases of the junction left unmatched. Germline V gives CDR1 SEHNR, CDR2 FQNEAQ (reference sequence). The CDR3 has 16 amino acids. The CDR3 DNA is TGTGCCAGCAGCCCTCGGACAGGTCTGGTGTCCACTGAAGCTTTCTTT. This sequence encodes CASSPRTGLVSTEAFF.

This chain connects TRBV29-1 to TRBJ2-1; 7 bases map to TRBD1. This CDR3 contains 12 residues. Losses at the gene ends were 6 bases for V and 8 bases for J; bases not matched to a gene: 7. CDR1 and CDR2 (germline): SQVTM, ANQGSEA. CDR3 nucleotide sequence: TGCAGCGTCATTAGAGGGGGCCATGAGCAGTTCTTC. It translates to CSVIRGGHEQFF.

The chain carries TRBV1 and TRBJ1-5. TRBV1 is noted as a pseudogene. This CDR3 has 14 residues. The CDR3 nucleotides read TGCACCAGCAGCCAAGGTGGGGAGTGCCAGCCCCAGCATTTT. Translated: CTSSQGGECQPQHF.

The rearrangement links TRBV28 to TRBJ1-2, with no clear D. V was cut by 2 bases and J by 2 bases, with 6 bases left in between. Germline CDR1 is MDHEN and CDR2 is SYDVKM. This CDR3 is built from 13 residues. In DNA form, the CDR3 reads TGTGCCAGCAGTTTAACAGAGAACTATGGCTACACCTTC. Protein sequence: CASSLTENYGYTF.

The CDR3 reads CASSLDRDWNTEAFF. In DNA, the CDR3 is TGTGCCAGCAGCTTAGACCGGGACTGGAACACTGAAGCTTTCTTT. This chain links TRBV7-8 with TRBJ1-1; a weak D match, TRBD1 (5 bases). The CDR3 length is 15 residues. Germline CDR1 is SGHVS and CDR2 is FQNEAQ. V was shortened by 1 base and J by 1 base, with 10 bases between the two germline ends. The full variable domain, its missing parts supplied by reference TRBV7-8 and TRBJ1-1, is GAGVSQSPRYKVAKRGQDVALRCDPISGHVSLFWYQQALGQGPEFLTYFQNEAQLDKSGLPSDRFFAERPEGSVSTLKIQRTQQEDSAVYLCASSLDRDWNTEAFFGQGTRLTVV.

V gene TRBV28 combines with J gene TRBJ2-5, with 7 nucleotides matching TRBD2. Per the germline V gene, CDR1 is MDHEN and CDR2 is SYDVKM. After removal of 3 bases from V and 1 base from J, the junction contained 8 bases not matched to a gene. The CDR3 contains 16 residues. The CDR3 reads CASSLGLGGAQETQYF. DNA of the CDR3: TGTGCCAGCAGTTTGGGGCTGGGAGGGGCCCAAGAGACCCAGTACTTC.

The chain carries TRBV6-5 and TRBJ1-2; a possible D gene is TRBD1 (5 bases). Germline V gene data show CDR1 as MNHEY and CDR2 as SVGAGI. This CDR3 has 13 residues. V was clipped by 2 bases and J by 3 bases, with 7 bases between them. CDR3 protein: CASSYAGYYGYTF. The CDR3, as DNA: TGTGCCAGCAGTTACGCAGGGTACTATGGCTACACCTTC.